Shown below are 29 T cell receptor beta chains from a single sample sequenced in a study of blood T cell repertoires in COVID-19. Sequenced by immunoSEQ multiplex PCR; TCRdb stores in-frame clones only, minus some. The sample holds around 110,000 clones, about 84% seen once. Sequences were obtained from peripheral blood. The receptor source for this set is a woman aged 60-75 years with acute or convalescent COVID-19.

This rearrangement joins TRBV12-5 to TRBJ1-5, with TRBD1 matching over 8 bases. Germline V gene lookup returns CDR1 LGHNT and CDR2 FRNRAP. The CDR3 loop spans 16 amino acids. The V gene end was trimmed by 5 bases and the J gene end by 3 bases; junction bases not matched to a gene: 9. In nucleotides, the CDR3 is TGTGCTAGTGGTAACACGGGACAGGATTACAATCAGCCCCAGCATTTT. This codes for CASGNTGQDYNQPQHF. The full variable domain, with the rest looked up from reference TRBV12-5 and TRBJ1-5, is DARVTQTPRHKVTEMGQEVTMRCQPILGHNTVFWYRQTMMQGLELLAYFRNRAPLDDSGMPKDRFSAEMPDATLATLKIQPSEPRDSAVYFCASGNTGQDYNQPQHFGDGTRLSIL.

The chain joins TRBV2 to TRBJ2-7; 12 nucleotides agree with TRBD2. V lost 6 bases and J lost 6; bases outside the gene matches: 6. Per germline, CDR1 SNHLY and CDR2 FYNNEI. The CDR3 sequence is 14 residues long. This chain's CDR3 is CASSRLAGEGEQYF. The CDR3 nucleotides are TGTGCCAGCAGCAGACTAGCGGGAGAAGGCGAGCAGTACTTC.

The J gene is TRBJ2-2, the V gene TRBV10-3; TRBD1 matches at 8 bases. After removal of 6 bases from V and 3 bases from J, the junction contained 3 bases not matched to a gene. Germline values: CDR1 ENHRY, CDR2 SYGVKD. This CDR3 contains 14 residues. CDR3 amino acids: CAISSDRDTGELFF. The DNA for the CDR3 is TGTGCCATCAGCTCGGACAGGGACACCGGGGAGCTGTTTTTT.

V gene TRBV30 combines with J gene TRBJ1-1, with no clear D. Germline CDR1 reads GTSNPN; CDR2 reads SVGIG (reference sequence). This CDR3 comprises 16 residues. Trimming took 3 bases from V and 4 from J, leaving 21 bases between them. In DNA form, the CDR3 reads TGTGCCTGGAGCGAGAGTTCCGGAGGCGTCGGCACTGAAGCTTTCTTT. Protein sequence: CAWSESSGGVGTEAFF.

The chain recombines TRBV6-5 with TRBJ1-2; 7 nucleotides match TRBD1. The CDR3 is made up of 14 amino acids. The trim removed 7 bases at V and 6 bases at J, leaving 11 bases unmatched. Germline V CDR1 and CDR2: MNHEY, SVGAGI. CDR3 region: CASKPGTAKDGYTF. CDR3 in DNA: TGTGCCAGCAAACCCGGGACAGCCAAGGATGGCTACACCTTC.

V and J are TRBV7-9 and TRBJ2-3, with 8 bases lining up with TRBD2. CDR1 SEHNR and CDR2 FQNEAQ come from the germline V gene (reference sequence). The CDR3 is 15 amino acids. Germline trimming cut 5 bases from V and 3 bases from J; bases unmatched to any gene: 7. CDR3 in amino acids: CASSPTSGRTDTQYF. CDR3 nucleotides: TGTGCCAGCAGCCCCACGAGCGGGAGAACAGATACGCAGTATTTT.

The chain recombines TRBV4-1 with TRBJ2-7; 10 bases map to TRBD2. The germline CDR1 and CDR2 sequences are MGHRA and YSYEKL. V gave up 0 bases and J gave up 1 base; unmatched junction bases: 0. The CDR3 is 15 residues long. In nucleotides, the CDR3 is TGCGCCAGCAGCCAAGAACTAGCGGGGTCCTACGAGCAGTACTTC. It specifies CASSQELAGSYEQYF.

The rearrangement uses TRBV19 and TRBJ2-3, with D uncertain. V was pared by 2 bases and J by 3 bases, with 6 bases between. The CDR3 extends over 13 amino acids. Germline loops: CDR1 LNHDA, CDR2 SQIVND (reference sequence). The CDR3 bases are TGTGCCAGTAGTATATCGGGTACAGATACGCAGTATTTT. Its translation is CASSISGTDTQYF.

The V gene is TRBV5-1, the J gene TRBJ2-3, with 7 bases fitting TRBD1. Germline CDR1 and CDR2: SGHRS and YFSETQ. With V trimmed by 4 bases and J by 1 base, 3 bases remained unmatched. CDR3 length: 14 residues. CDR3 sequence: CASSRQGGTDTQYF. CDR3 sequence (DNA): TGCGCCAGCAGCAGACAGGGAGGCACAGATACGCAGTATTTT.

The V gene is TRBV5-4, the J gene TRBJ2-1; 8 bases agree with TRBD1. CDR3 length: 15 amino acids. Looked up from germline, CDR1 is SGHNT and CDR2 is YYREEE (reference sequence). J lost 7 bases, V lost 2 bases, and 8 bases had no gene match. Here the CDR3 reads CASSFGTGSRNEQFF. DNA of the CDR3: TGTGCCAGCAGCTTTGGGACAGGAAGTCGGAATGAGCAGTTCTTC.

The chain uses TRBV15 and TRBJ2-7; 11 bases map to TRBD1. CDR1 and CDR2 from the germline V gene are LNHNV and YYDKDF (reference sequence). V lost 8 bases to trimming and J lost 4 bases; unmatched junction nucleotides: 10. This CDR3 contains 15 residues. The CDR3 loop reads CATSVGGTGGYEQYF. The CDR3 nucleotides are TGTGCCACCTCGGTCGGTGGGACAGGGGGTTACGAGCAGTACTTC.

The rearrangement links TRBV6-1 to TRBJ1-1; D unresolved. The CDR3 spans 14 residues. Germline lookup yields CDR1 MNHNS and CDR2 SASEGT. Trimming took off 2 bases at V and 5 bases at J, with 12 bases between the two ends. The CDR3 region has the DNA TGTGCCAGCAGTGAACGCCCGGGAGAGACTGAAGCTTTCTTT. Protein: CASSERPGETEAFF.

The genes are TRBV4-1 and TRBJ2-6; D is ambiguous. V was cut by 0 bases and J by 0 bases, with 15 bases left in between. Germline CDR1 is MGHRA and CDR2 is YSYEKL. The CDR3 loop spans 19 amino acids. The DNA of the CDR3 is TGCGCCAGCAGCCAAGATTCTCGTGAGATCCGCTCTGGGGCCAACGTCCTGACTTTC. Residues: CASSQDSREIRSGANVLTF.

The chain employs TRBV3-1 (or the pseudogene TRBV3-2) and TRBJ1-4; 7 nucleotides align to TRBD1. After removal of 4 bases from V and 0 bases from J, the junction contained 5 bases not matched to a gene. The V gene's germline CDR1 is LGHDT and CDR2 YNNKEL (reference sequence). The CDR3 consists of 16 residues. The CDR3 loop reads CASSPDRVTTNEKLFF. CDR3 in DNA: TGTGCCAGCAGCCCAGACAGGGTGACAACTAATGAAAAACTGTTTTTT.

This clone was picked up a small number of times. The rearrangement joins TRBV4-1 to TRBJ1-2; D may be TRBD1 (6 bases). Germline V gene lookup returns CDR1 MGHRA and CDR2 YSYEKL. The V end was cut by 0 bases, the J end by 6 bases, with 14 bases between. This CDR3 contains 15 residues. The CDR3 spells CASSQEWGQDDGYTF. CDR3 nucleotide sequence: TGCGCCAGCAGCCAAGAGTGGGGGCAGGACGATGGCTACACCTTC.

The V gene is TRBV29-1, the J gene TRBJ2-3, with D perhaps matching TRBD2 (7 bases). Germline V gives CDR1 SQVTM, CDR2 ANQGSEA. The V and J ends lost 6 bases and 4 bases respectively, with 14 bases between them. The length of the CDR3 is 13 residues. The CDR3 region is CSVDSGNSDTQYF. DNA of the CDR3: TGCAGCGTGGACAGCGGGAATTCAGATACGCAGTATTTT.

The genes are TRBV27 and TRBJ2-3, with 13 bases aligning to TRBD2. V lost 9 bases and J lost 2; bases outside the gene matches: 14. Germline loops: CDR1 MNHEY, CDR2 SMNVEV (reference sequence). The CDR3 contains 18 residues. The CDR3 sequence is CASAPPRGLAGVTDTQYF. The CDR3, as DNA: TGTGCCAGTGCACCCCCCCGAGGACTAGCGGGGGTCACAGATACGCAGTATTTT.

There are a few counts of this clone. The chain combines TRBV29-1 with TRBJ2-1, with D possibly being TRBD2 (5 bases). Germline CDR1 reads SQVTM; CDR2 reads ANQGSEA. This CDR3 is built from 15 residues. Deletions cut 6 bases from V and 3 bases from J, with 18 bases between. In nucleotides, the CDR3 is TGCAGCGTGCCGCTAGCCGCCACCTTCTACAATGAGCAGTTCTTC. Translating it yields CSVPLAATFYNEQFF.

The chain combines TRBV7-3 with TRBJ2-1; no clear D gene. This CDR3 is 16 amino acids long. The V gene's germline CDR1 is SGHTA and CDR2 FQGTGA. V lost 5 bases to trimming and J lost 2 bases, with 16 bases between them. In nucleotides, the CDR3 is TGTGCCAGCAGCCCCCGCGCAGGCCAGGCCTACAATGAGCAGTTCTTC. Encoded protein: CASSPRAGQAYNEQFF. The complete variable domain, with remaining parts taken from reference TRBV7-3 and TRBJ2-1, reads GAGVSQTPSNKVTEKGKYVELRCDPISGHTALYWYRQSLGQGPEFLIYFQGTGAADDSGLPNDRFFAVRPEGSVSTLKIQRTERGDSAVYLCASSPRAGQAYNEQFFGPGTRLTVL.

This rearrangement joins TRBV18 to TRBJ1-2; D not resolved. The CDR3 loop spans 15 amino acids. V gave up 2 bases and J gave up 2 bases, with 12 bases separating them. The V gene's germline CDR1 is KGHSH and CDR2 LQKENI. CDR3: CASSPAAVSNYGYTF. The CDR3 nucleotides are TGTGCCAGCTCACCAGCTGCGGTGTCCAACTATGGCTACACCTTC.

J is TRBJ1-1 and V is TRBV14, with TRBD1 as a possible D gene (5 bases). V dropped 8 bases and J dropped 4 bases, with 14 bases sitting between them. The germline CDR1 and CDR2 sequences are SGHDN and FVKESK. This CDR3 has 13 amino acids. The CDR3 is CASGLSRGTEAFF. The DNA of the CDR3 is TGTGCCAGCGGCCTCTCTAGGGGCACTGAAGCTTTCTTT. The entire variable domain, with the rest obtained from reference TRBV14 and TRBJ1-1, is as follows: EAGVTQFPSHSVIEKGQTVTLRCDPISGHDNLYWYRRVMGKEIKFLLHFVKESKQDESGMPNNRFLAERTGGTYSTLKVQPAELEDSGVYFCASGLSRGTEAFFGQGTRLTVV.

The rearrangement links TRBV12-3 or TRBV12-4 to TRBJ1-2; D ambiguous. This CDR3 comprises 12 residues. The V gene lost 6 bases and the J gene lost 4 bases, with 9 bases spanning the gap. For the CDR3, the DNA is TGTGCCAGCAGCCTCTCCCCCTATGGCTACACCTTC. Its translation: CASSLSPYGYTF.

CDR3 sequence reads: CASSSAGLDGNTIYF. For the CDR3, the DNA is TGTGCCAGCAGCTCAGCGGGGTTAGATGGAAACACCATATATTTT. The chain carries TRBV5-6 and TRBJ1-3; D ambiguous. This CDR3 has 15 residues. Germline assignment: CDR1 SGHDT and CDR2 YYEEEE. The V end was cut by 3 bases, the J end by 3 bases, with 13 bases between.

This sequence joins TRBV6-4 and TRBJ2-1; tentative D call: TRBD2 (5 bases). The CDR3 covers 16 residues. CDR1 MRHNA and CDR2 SNTAGT come from the germline V gene. V was trimmed by 8 bases and J by 0 bases, leaving 17 bases between them. Written as DNA, the CDR3 is TGTGCCAGCCTCCCTACCCTAGCCAGCTCCTACAATGAGCAGTTCTTC. Its protein is CASLPTLASSYNEQFF.

This chain uses TRBV6-5 with TRBJ1-2; D is perhaps TRBD1 (5 bases). V gave up 2 bases and J gave up 3 bases, with 10 bases separating them. From germline, CDR1 is MNHEY and CDR2 SVGAGI. The CDR3 loop spans 14 amino acids. The DNA for the CDR3 is TGTGCCAGCAGTTACAGGGGTGTGGACTATGGCTACACCTTC. Its protein is CASSYRGVDYGYTF.

The V gene is TRBV2, the J gene TRBJ1-5; the D is unclear. Germline CDR1 SNHLY, CDR2 FYNNEI. V dropped 3 bases and J dropped 7 bases, with 10 bases sitting between them. The length of the CDR3 is 13 residues. The DNA of the CDR3 is TGTGCCAGCAGTGATCGGGAAAGCCAGCCCCAGCATTTT. Amino acids: CASSDRESQPQHF.

The chain carries TRBV19 and TRBJ2-1; possibly TRBD1 for D (6 bases). Germline V lookup: CDR1 LNHDA, CDR2 SQIVND (reference sequence). This CDR3 comprises 21 residues. The germline V and J ends were trimmed by 5 bases and 2 bases, with 31 bases remaining between them. The CDR3 is CASSLGFGAGDTFLAYNEQFF. CDR3 sequence (DNA): TGTGCCAGTAGTTTGGGATTCGGGGCAGGGGACACCTTTTTGGCCTACAATGAGCAGTTCTTC. Combining the CDR3 with reference TRBV19 and TRBJ2-1 gives the whole variable domain DGGITQSPKYLFRKEGQNVTLSCEQNLNHDAMYWYRQDPGQGLRLIYYSQIVNDFQKGDIAEGYSVSREKKESFPLTVTSAQKNPTAFYLCASSLGFGAGDTFLAYNEQFFGPGTRLTVL.

The V call is TRBV6-1, the J call TRBJ1-1; possibly TRBD1 for D (5 bases). CDR1 is MNHNS, CDR2 SASEGT, per germline. The germline V and J ends were trimmed by 3 bases and 2 bases, with 13 bases remaining between them. This CDR3 is built from 15 residues. The CDR3 DNA follows: TGTGCCAGCAGTGATTTCGGACGGACAAACACTGAAGCTTTCTTT. It translates to CASSDFGRTNTEAFF.

The chain carries TRBV7-2 and TRBJ2-3, with 14 bases fitting TRBD2. V lost 4 bases to trimming and J lost 1 base; unmatched junction nucleotides: 4. The CDR3 consists of 17 residues. In germline, CDR1 is SGHTA, CDR2 FQGNSA. CDR3: CASSSRLAGGRTDTQYF. CDR3 nucleotides: TGTGCCAGCAGCTCCAGACTAGCGGGAGGGCGCACAGATACGCAGTATTTT.